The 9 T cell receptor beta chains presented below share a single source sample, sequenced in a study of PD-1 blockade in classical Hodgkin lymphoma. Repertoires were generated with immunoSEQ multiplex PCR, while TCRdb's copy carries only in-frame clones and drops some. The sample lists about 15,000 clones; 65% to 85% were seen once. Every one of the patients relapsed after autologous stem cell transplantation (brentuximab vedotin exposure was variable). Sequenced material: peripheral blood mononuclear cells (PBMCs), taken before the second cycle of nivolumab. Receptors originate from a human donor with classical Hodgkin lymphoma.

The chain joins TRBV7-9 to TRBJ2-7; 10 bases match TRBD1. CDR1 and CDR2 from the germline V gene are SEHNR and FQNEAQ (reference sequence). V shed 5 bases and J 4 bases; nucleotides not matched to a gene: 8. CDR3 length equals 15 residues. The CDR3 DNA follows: TGTGCCAGCAGCCTTCCGGGACAGGGGCTTTACGAGCAGTACTTC. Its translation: CASSLPGQGLYEQYF.

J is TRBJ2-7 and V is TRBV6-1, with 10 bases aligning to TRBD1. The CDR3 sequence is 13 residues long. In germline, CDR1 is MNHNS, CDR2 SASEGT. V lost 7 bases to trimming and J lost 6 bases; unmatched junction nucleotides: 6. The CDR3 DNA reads TGTGCCAGCAAATCGACAGGGGGCGCCGAGCAGTACTTC. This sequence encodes CASKSTGGAEQYF.

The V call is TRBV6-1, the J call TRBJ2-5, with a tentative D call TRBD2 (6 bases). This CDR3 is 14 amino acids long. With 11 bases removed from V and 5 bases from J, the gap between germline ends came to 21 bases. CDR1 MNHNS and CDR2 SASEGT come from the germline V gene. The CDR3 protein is CAARARGAGETQYF. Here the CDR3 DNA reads TGTGCCGCCCGGGCGAGGGGCGCGGGGGAGACCCAGTACTTC.

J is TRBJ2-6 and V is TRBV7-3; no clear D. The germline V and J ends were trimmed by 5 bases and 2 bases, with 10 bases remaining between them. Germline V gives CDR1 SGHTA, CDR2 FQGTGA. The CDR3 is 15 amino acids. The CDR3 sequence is CASSPSSAGANVLTF. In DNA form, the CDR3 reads TGTGCCAGCAGCCCCAGCTCAGCTGGGGCCAACGTCCTGACTTTC.

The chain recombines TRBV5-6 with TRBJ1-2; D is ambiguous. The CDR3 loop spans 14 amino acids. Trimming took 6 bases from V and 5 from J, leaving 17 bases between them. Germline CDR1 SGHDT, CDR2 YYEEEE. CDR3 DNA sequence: TGTGCCAGCACCCCTCGTGGGGTTGGATATGGCTACACCTTC. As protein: CASTPRGVGYGYTF.

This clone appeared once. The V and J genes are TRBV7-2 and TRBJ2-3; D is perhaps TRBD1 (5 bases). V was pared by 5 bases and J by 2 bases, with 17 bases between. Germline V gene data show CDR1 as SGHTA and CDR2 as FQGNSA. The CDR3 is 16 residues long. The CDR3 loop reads CASSLQGNRDTDTQYF. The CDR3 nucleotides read TGTGCCAGCAGCCTCCAGGGTAATAGGGACACAGATACGCAGTATTTT.

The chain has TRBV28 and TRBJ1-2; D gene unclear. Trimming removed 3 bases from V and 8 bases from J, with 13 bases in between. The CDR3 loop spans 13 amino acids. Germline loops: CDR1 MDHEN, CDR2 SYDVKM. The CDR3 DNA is TGTGCCAGCAGTTTCGGTGGGTGGGAAGGCTACACCTTC. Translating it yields CASSFGGWEGYTF.

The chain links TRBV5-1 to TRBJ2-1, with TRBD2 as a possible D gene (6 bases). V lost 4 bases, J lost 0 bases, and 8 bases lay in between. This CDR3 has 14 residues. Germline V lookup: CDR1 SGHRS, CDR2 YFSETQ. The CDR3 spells CASSPGGSYNEQFF. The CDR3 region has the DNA TGCGCCAGCAGCCCCGGGGGCTCCTACAATGAGCAGTTCTTC.

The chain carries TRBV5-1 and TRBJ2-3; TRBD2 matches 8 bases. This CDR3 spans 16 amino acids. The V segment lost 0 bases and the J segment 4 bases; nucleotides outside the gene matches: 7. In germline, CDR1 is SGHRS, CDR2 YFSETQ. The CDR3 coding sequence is TGCGCCAGCAGCTTGGAGCCGCGGGGGGTTCCAGATACGCAGTATTTT. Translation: CASSLEPRGVPDTQYF.